This T cell receptor (beta chain) is from a study of beta chain features in type 1 diabetes. Study as a whole: What patients shared with healthy donors was a similar profile of age, gender and cell yields.

Expressed TCRB transcripts were sequenced because the entire RNA isolate underwent reverse transcription. Here immunoSEQ multiplex PCR was the method, and the copy in TCRdb shows in-frame clones only, minus some. In the table there are 860,000 or so clones, roughly 17% of which are singletons. For this clone: Antigen unknown.

CDR3 length: 14 residues. J lost 4 bases, V lost 10 bases, and 10 bases had no gene match. CDR1 is MNHNY and CDR2 is SVGAGI in the germline V gene (reference sequence). Notes on the study in general: Within the patient group, naive, central memory and Treg TCRB repertoires appeared more similar to each other than within healthy donors. Among all four CD4+ subsets, Type 1 diabetes patients had TCRB CDR3s that were moderately but significantly shorter.

V gene TRBV6-6 combines with J gene TRBJ2-7, with 10 bases lining up with TRBD2. The material sequenced was naive CD4+ T cells from blood. This TCR came from a woman under 30 in good health. The CDR3 loop is CATLASGSWYEQYF. The CDR3 DNA reads as TGTGCCACCTTGGCTAGCGGGAGTTGGTACGAGCAGTACTTC.